This is a list of T cell receptor beta chains from one sample in a study of CD8 T cells in Susac syndrome. TCRdb processed the immunoSEQ multiplex PCR reads anew with MiXCR; each CDR3 protein has one entry. The table shows about 200,000 distinct CDR3 sequences, with around 95% occurring only once. The sample comprised CD4+ T cells from PBMCs. Receptors were obtained from a human donor with multiple sclerosis. Each CDR3 is given with its conserved first and last residue. D genes are given only for firm matches. A clone size is listed for some rows: how often the clone was seen (once, few, many), or a class if it is expanded.

>.|TRBV9|.|TRBJ2-3
CASSVEGATDTQYF
TGTGCCAGCAGCGTAGAAGGGGCAACAGATACGCAGTATTTT
>.|TRBV29-1|.|TRBJ2-7
CSVEKTGTSYEQYF
TGCAGCGTTGAAAAGACCGGAACGTCCTACGAGCAGTACTTC
>.|TRBV20-1|.|TRBJ2-1
CSARTGLEQFF
TGCAGTGCTCGCACAGGGCTTGAGCAGTTCTTC
>TRBD1|TRBV18|.|TRBJ1-1
CASSQTGTGEAFF
TGTGCCAGCTCACAAACCGGGACAGGGGAAGCTTTCTTT
>TRBD1|TRBV6-5|once|TRBJ1-2
CASSRPGQGAYGYTF
TGTGCCAGCAGTAGACCGGGACAGGGGGCCTATGGCTACACCTTC
>.|TRBV5-4|once|TRBJ2-7
CASSFEGPHYEQYF
TGTGCCAGCAGCTTTGAAGGGCCCCACTACGAGCAGTACTTC
>TRBD1|TRBV5-6|.|TRBJ2-3
CASSSRQGPADTQYF
TGTGCCAGCAGCTCGAGACAGGGTCCCGCAGATACGCAGTATTTT
>.|TRBV29-1|.|TRBJ2-3
CSVEITDTQYF
TGCAGCGTTGAGATCACAGATACGCAGTATTTT
>TRBD1|TRBV29-1|.|TRBJ1-2
CSAKDRGHNGYTF
TGCAGCGCTAAGGACAGGGGGCATAATGGCTACACCTTC
>.|TRBV2|.|TRBJ1-1
CASGAEHNTEAFF
TGTGCCAGCGGGGCAGAACACAACACTGAAGCTTTCTTT
>.|TRBV20-1|.|TRBJ2-2
CSAREMGTPWTGELFF
TGCAGTGCTAGAGAGATGGGGACGCCGTGGACCGGGGAGCTGTTTTTT
>.|TRBV18|.|TRBJ2-5
CASSPPDYTQETQYF
TGTGCCAGCTCACCACCGGACTACACGCAAGAGACCCAGTACTTC
>TRBD2|TRBV30|.|TRBJ2-7
CAWSRSGAGGTYEQYF
TGTGCCTGGAGCCGCTCAGGAGCGGGGGGCACCTACGAGCAGTACTTC
>.|TRBV7-8|.|TRBJ2-7
CASSLARAQTKNGAEQYF
TGTGCCAGCAGCTTAGCCAGGGCGCAGACAAAGAACGGCGCCGAGCAGTACTTC
>.|TRBV29-1|.|TRBJ2-2
CSVGESAGELFF
TGCAGCGTTGGAGAGTCTGCCGGGGAGCTGTTTTTT
>.|TRBV23-1|.|TRBJ2-5
CASSQSVGVIEETQYF
TGCGCCAGCAGTCAATCTGTCGGAGTAATCGAAGAGACCCAGTACTTC
>.|TRBV30|.|TRBJ1-4
CAWTRQATNEKLFF
TGTGCCTGGACGAGGCAGGCAACTAATGAAAAACTGTTTTTT
>.|TRBV3-1|once|TRBJ2-1
CASSPRGPITYNEQFF
TGTGCCAGCAGCCCTCGCGGACCCATAACCTACAATGAGCAGTTCTTC
>.|TRBV3-1|.|TRBJ2-7
CASSQGVAPSYEQYF
TGTGCCAGCAGCCAAGGAGTAGCGCCTTCCTACGAGCAGTACTTC
>.|TRBV3-1|.|TRBJ1-5
CASSLREGSQPQHF
TGTGCCAGCAGCCTTAGGGAGGGCAGTCAGCCCCAGCATTTT
>.|TRBV13|.|TRBJ2-5
CASSTTRVGGETQYF
TGTGCCAGCTCAACCACACGGGTGGGGGGAGAGACCCAGTACTTC
>TRBD2|TRBV19|.|TRBJ2-5
CASTPGGGRWETQYF
TGTGCCAGTACCCCTGGCGGGGGGCGGTGGGAGACCCAGTACTTC
>.|TRBV7-2|.|TRBJ2-1
CASSLLLGSYNEQFF
TGTGCCAGCAGCTTACTGCTGGGGTCCTACAATGAGCAGTTCTTC
>TRBD1|TRBV15|.|TRBJ1-6
CATSSRQGYNSPLHF
TGTGCCACCAGCAGTCGACAGGGGTACAATTCACCCCTCCACTTT
>.|TRBV29-1|.|TRBJ2-7
CSVDVGYEQYF
TGCAGCGTTGACGTGGGATACGAGCAGTACTTC
>.|TRBV29-1|.|TRBJ2-5
CSVERMTGTAQYF
TGCAGCGTGGAAAGAATGACAGGGACTGCCCAGTACTTC
>TRBD1|TRBV19|.|TRBJ1-4
CASSIAQGLPNEKLFF
TGTGCCAGTAGTATAGCACAGGGGTTACCTAATGAAAAACTGTTTTTT
>TRBD1|TRBV15|.|TRBJ2-7
CATSQGQGNEQYF
TGTGCCACCAGCCAGGGACAGGGGAACGAGCAGTACTTC
>.|TRBV6-5|.|TRBJ1-1
CASSSRDDAFF
TGTGCCAGCAGTTCTCGAGACGACGCTTTCTTT
>.|TRBV9|.|TRBJ2-1
CASSVGGLSGNEQFF
TGTGCCAGCAGCGTAGGAGGATTATCAGGCAATGAGCAGTTCTTC
>TRBD1|TRBV4-2|.|TRBJ2-6
CASSQEGTGGAISVLTF
TGTGCCAGCAGCCAAGAGGGGACAGGGGGCGCTATAAGCGTCCTGACTTTC
>.|TRBV4-3|.|TRBJ2-7
CASSLTPGPTYEQYF
TGCGCCAGCAGCCTGACCCCGGGACCCACTTACGAGCAGTACTTC
>.|TRBV5-1|.|TRBJ2-3
CASSLDFELRTDTQYF
TGCGCCAGCAGCTTGGATTTCGAATTACGGACAGATACGCAGTATTTT
>TRBD1|TRBV14|.|TRBJ2-7
CASSHSVGGQGISEQYF
TGTGCCAGCAGCCACTCCGTGGGGGGACAGGGCATTTCCGAGCAGTACTTC
>TRBD1|TRBV11-2|few|TRBJ2-7
CASSDRDRGAYEQYF
TGTGCCAGCAGCGACCGGGACAGGGGCGCCTACGAGCAGTACTTC
>.|TRBV30|.|TRBJ2-7
CAWSALPGSYEQYF
TGTGCCTGGAGTGCTTTGCCAGGTTCATACGAGCAGTACTTC
>.|TRBV5-4|.|TRBJ2-3
CASSLGGQGADTQYF
TGTGCCAGCTCTCTCGGGGGCCAAGGCGCAGATACGCAGTATTTT
>.|TRBV7-9|once|TRBJ1-2
CASTSRARRGGYTF
TGTGCCAGCACGTCTCGGGCCCGGCGGGGTGGCTACACCTTC
>.|TRBV2|.|TRBJ2-3
CASSESSVTQYF
TGTGCCAGCAGTGAATCAAGTGTCACGCAGTATTTT
>.|TRBV30|.|TRBJ2-2
CAWRTGLDTGELFF
TGTGCCTGGAGGACGGGGCTTGACACCGGGGAGCTGTTTTTT
>.|TRBV4-1|.|TRBJ1-1
CASSRQLSGDTEAFF
TGCGCCAGCAGCCGCCAGTTATCAGGGGACACTGAAGCTTTCTTT
>.|TRBV29-1|.|TRBJ2-3
CSVNGGTDTQYF
TGCAGCGTTAATGGGGGGACAGATACGCAGTATTTT
>.|TRBV18|.|TRBJ1-2
CASSLDQQGSYGYTF
TGTGCCAGCTCGCTAGACCAACAGGGATCCTATGGCTACACCTTC
>.|TRBV20-1|.|TRBJ2-5
CSARIGSLQETQYF
TGCAGTGCCCGAATAGGCAGCCTACAAGAGACCCAGTACTTC
>.|TRBV29-1|.|TRBJ1-2
CSVEGAEGYTF
TGCAGCGTTGAAGGGGCCGAGGGCTACACCTTC
>.|TRBV4-2|.|TRBJ2-7
CASSQEGGLPGEQYF
TGTGCCAGCAGCCAAGAGGGGGGCCTGCCTGGCGAGCAGTACTTC
>.|TRBV10-3|.|TRBJ2-6
CATSVSGANVLTF
TGTGCCACCAGCGTATCCGGGGCCAACGTCCTGACTTTC
>.|TRBV6-6|.|TRBJ1-3
CASSYEVPGNTIYF
TGTGCCAGCAGTTACGAGGTCCCTGGAAACACCATATATTTT
>.|TRBV29-1|.|TRBJ2-3
CSVRLDTQYF
TGCAGCGTTAGGCTGGATACGCAGTATTTT
>.|TRBV12-3/TRBV12-4|.|TRBJ1-5
CASRSNSNQPQHF
TGTGCCAGCAGATCCAATAGCAATCAGCCCCAGCATTTT
>TRBD2|TRBV7-9|.|TRBJ2-1
CASSRLSGGARGYEQFF
TGTGCCAGCAGCCGTCTATCGGGGGGAGCCCGTGGGTATGAGCAGTTCTTC